Shown below are 14 T cell receptor beta chains from a single sample sequenced in a study of cytomegalovirus exposure and HLA in healthy donors (dated by TCRdb to the late 2010s). The library was built by means of the immunoSEQ multiplex PCR assay. A mixture of 60 forward primers for TCR Vbeta segments and 13 reverse primers for TCR Jbeta segments was used in the multiplex PCR. TCRdb limited this immuneACCESS table to in-frame rearrangements with V and J called. A share of clones is missing; checked studies link under half to unresolved V genes, and the rest is unexplained. The sample data list about 150,000 clones, and over 70% of these were observed just once. In total, the top ten clones hold roughly 12% of the sample. Specimen: PBMCs. These receptors were collected from a man aged 25-40 years in good health and CMV-seropositive.

The rearrangement uses TRBV7-9 and TRBJ2-1; TRBD2 aligns across 12 bases. V shed 5 bases, J shed 9 bases, and the junction held 8 bases outside the gene matches. Germline CDR1 is SEHNR and CDR2 is FQNEAQ (reference sequence). This CDR3 comprises 15 residues. Here the CDR3 reads CASSKTSGSGGEQFF. CDR3 coding DNA: TGTGCCAGCAGCAAGACTAGCGGGAGTGGCGGTGAGCAGTTCTTC.

The V gene is TRBV2, the J gene TRBJ1-6; 12 bases are shared with TRBD1. Germline assignment: CDR1 SNHLY and CDR2 FYNNEI. Losses at the gene ends were 2 bases for V and 3 bases for J; bases not matched to a gene: 5. This CDR3 comprises 18 residues. The CDR3 is CASSETGTGGVYNSPLHF. CDR3 bases: TGTGCCAGCAGTGAAACCGGGACAGGGGGCGTCTATAATTCACCCCTCCACTTT.

The V call is TRBV18, the J call TRBJ1-1, with D maybe TRBD1 (6 bases). The CDR3 is 13 amino acids. Germline assignment: CDR1 KGHSH and CDR2 LQKENI. The V gene lost 1 base and the J gene lost 4 bases, with 7 bases spanning the gap. The CDR3 sequence is CASSPRTATEAFF. The DNA of the CDR3 is TGTGCCAGCTCACCACGGACAGCCACTGAAGCTTTCTTT.

This chain joins TRBV30 and TRBJ2-3, with D unclear. Trimming pared 0 bases from V and 6 bases from J, leaving 16 bases between. The CDR3 has 15 residues. The germline V gene has CDR1 GTSNPN and CDR2 SVGIG (reference sequence). The CDR3 bases are TGTGCCTGGAGTGTACGCGGCGGAGCCGCGGATACGCAGTATTTT. It codes for CAWSVRGGAADTQYF.

This sequence joins TRBV28 and TRBJ2-5; D is perhaps TRBD2 (5 bases). Judging by the DNA end, TRBJ2-7 fits better; the J call may be wrong. There are 14 residues in the CDR3. CDR1 is MDHEN, CDR2 SYDVKM, per germline. The DNA of the CDR3 is TGTGCCAGCAGCCGCCCGGGGTGGGTCTACGAGCAGTACTTC. This encodes CASSRPGWVYEQYF.

V is TRBV7-9 and J is TRBJ2-5; TRBD2 agrees at 8 bases. With 3 bases clipped from V and 2 bases from J, the junction kept 5 bases outside the gene matches. This CDR3 is built from 15 residues. From germline, CDR1 is SEHNR and CDR2 FQNEAQ (reference sequence). The CDR3 region has the DNA TGTGCCAGCAGCTTCCCGGGACTAGTACAAGAGACCCAGTACTTC. The encoded protein is CASSFPGLVQETQYF.

V is TRBV27 and J is TRBJ2-7; D may be TRBD1 (5 bases). CDR1 is MNHEY and CDR2 is SMNVEV in the germline V gene (reference sequence). Trimming removed 6 bases at V and 2 bases at J, with 20 bases between. This CDR3 is built from 16 residues. The CDR3 DNA reads TGTGCCAGCAGCCCCCATCGCGCCAGGGCGCCCTACGAGCAGTACTTC. It yields the protein CASSPHRARAPYEQYF.

The V gene is TRBV20-1, the J gene TRBJ2-1, with TRBD2 identical over 7 bases. The CDR3 has 11 residues. Per germline, CDR1 DFQATT and CDR2 SNEGSKA (reference sequence). The trim removed 5 bases at V and 13 bases at J, leaving 8 bases unmatched. The CDR3 protein is CSAPLAADQFF. CDR3 sequence (DNA): TGCAGTGCTCCTCTAGCGGCGGATCAGTTCTTC.

V and J are TRBV6-5 and TRBJ2-1; the D gene is possibly TRBD2 (6 bases). Trimming removed 8 bases from V and 9 bases from J, with 23 bases in between. The germline V gene has CDR1 MNHEY and CDR2 SVGAGI. The CDR3 is 15 residues long. The CDR3 sequence is CASFRSGRGVGEQFF. CDR3 nucleotides: TGTGCCAGCTTCAGAAGCGGACGCGGGGTGGGTGAGCAGTTCTTC.

CDR3 nucleotides: TGTGCCAGCAGCTTTAGCGGGAAAGGGGACACAGATACGCAGTATTTT. Translation gives CASSFSGKGDTDTQYF. The chain is built from TRBV11-2 and TRBJ2-3; 8 bases fit TRBD2. The CDR3 is 16 amino acids. Germline lookup yields CDR1 SGHAT and CDR2 FQNNGV. Trimming removed 3 bases from V and 2 bases from J; junction bases left unmatched: 7.

This clone was observed a handful of times. The chain is built from TRBV9 and TRBJ2-3; 9 bases match TRBD1. Trimming took 3 bases from V and 3 from J; bases not matched to a gene: 5. Germline-derived CDR1 and CDR2 are SGDLS and YYNGEE. This CDR3 is 15 amino acids long. CDR3 bases: TGTGCCAGCAGCGGCGGGACAGGGCCTACAGATACGCAGTATTTT. Amino acid sequence: CASSGGTGPTDTQYF.

The chain links TRBV11-2 to TRBJ2-7; 9 bases align to TRBD2. The germline gives CDR1 SGHAT, CDR2 FQNNGV. This CDR3 is 15 amino acids long. Germline trimming cut 5 bases from V and 0 bases from J; bases unmatched to any gene: 5. CDR3 region: CASSPSGTNSYEQYF. The CDR3 DNA follows: TGTGCCAGCAGCCCTAGCGGGACCAACTCCTACGAGCAGTACTTC.

This sequence joins TRBV18 and TRBJ2-1, with 8 positions matching TRBD1. The CDR3 length is 15 residues. The ends lost 8 bases at V and 1 base at J; junction bases unmatched: 7. In germline, CDR1 is KGHSH, CDR2 LQKENI. CDR3: CASIADRESYNEQFF. The CDR3 DNA reads as TGTGCCAGCATTGCGGACAGGGAATCCTACAATGAGCAGTTCTTC.

There are a few counts of this clone. The V call is TRBV5-1, the J call TRBJ2-7, with 7 bases that match TRBD1. CDR1 and CDR2 from the germline V gene are SGHRS and YFSETQ. The CDR3 spans 15 residues. The junction had 8 bases not matched to a gene; V was cut back by 4 bases and J by 1 base. CDR3 residues: CASSQKQGLSYEQYF. CDR3 DNA: TGCGCCAGCAGCCAAAAACAGGGGCTATCCTACGAGCAGTACTTC.